This TCR beta chain was retrieved from a study of blood T cell repertoires in COVID-19. Study-level background: Both acute and convalescent COVID-19 samples were obtained from the United States, Italy and Spain. Sources were T cells, B-cell-depleted T cells, or PBMCs; the material itself was cDNA or gDNA.

V shed 6 bases, J shed 5 bases, and the junction held 14 bases outside the gene matches. Germline assignment: CDR1 MDHEN and CDR2 SYDVKM. CDR3 length equals 16 residues. Source study methods: Using reference gene primer amplification, nucleated cell counts were estimated. Clones were read by immunoSEQ multiplex PCR, and TCRdb kept only the in-frame ones, dropping some. Clone size and the V and J calls come from that table; the DNA yielded D and trimming. In the table there are under 20,000 clones, about 81% of which are singletons. This rearrangement joins TRBV28 to TRBJ2-5; 8 positions agree with TRBD1. The origin of this receptor is a man in his sixties with acute or convalescent COVID-19. The sample was peripheral blood. The CDR3 loop reads CASSDPRTGMAETQYF. The CDR3 DNA follows: TGTGCCAGCAGCGACCCACGGACAGGGATGGCGGAGACCCAGTACTTC. Based on the CDR3 plus reference TRBV28 and TRBJ2-5, the full variable domain is DVKVTQSSRYLVKRTGEKVFLECVQDMDHENMFWYRQDPGLGLRLIYFSYDVKMKEKGDIPEGYSVSREKKERFSLILESASTNQTSMYLCASSDPRTGMAETQYFGPGTRLLVL.